This T cell receptor (beta chain) originates from a study of early T cells in non-severe SARS-CoV-2 infection. The CDR3 spans 13 residues. From germline, CDR1 is MDHEN and CDR2 SYDVKM. V shed 1 base and J shed 7 bases, with 10 bases lying between them. TCRdb independently ran MiXCR on the 5' RACE reads; one entry per CDR3 protein. The data show 55,000 to 70,000 distinct CDR3 sequences, roughly 10% seen once. Sequenced: whole blood. The chain uses TRBV28 and TRBJ1-1; D ambiguous. This receptor was taken from an adult who was a healthcare worker with PCR-confirmed SARS-CoV-2 infection or an uninfected control (not recorded which). The CDR3 spells CASSLSPVNEAFF. DNA of the CDR3: TGTGCCAGCAGTTTATCCCCAGTGAATGAAGCTTTCTTT.